These 15 T cell receptor beta chains came from one sample sequenced in a study of radiotherapy plus CTLA-4 blockade in lung cancer. Some clones are missing from TCRdb's copy, which holds only in-frame ones; the method was immunoSEQ multiplex PCR. Among 100,000 to 150,000 clones listed, around 75% were seen once. The source was peripheral blood, collected from a patient treated with radiotherapy plus ipilimumab. The receptors come from a human donor with non-small cell lung cancer who had a partial response to radiotherapy plus ipilimumab.

In its sample, this clone was seen a few times. The chain has TRBV28 and TRBJ1-3, with D hard to call. There are 14 residues in the CDR3. Germline values: CDR1 MDHEN, CDR2 SYDVKM. The ends were cut back, 9 bases at V and 4 bases at J, with 16 bases in the middle. CDR3 in amino acids: CASNGEEGGNTIYF. The CDR3 bases are TGTGCCAGTAATGGCGAGGAGGGAGGAAACACCATATATTTT. Variable domain in full (rest from reference TRBV28 and TRBJ1-3): DVKVTQSSRYLVKRTGEKVFLECVQDMDHENMFWYRQDPGLGLRLIYFSYDVKMKEKGDIPEGYSVSREKKERFSLILESASTNQTSMYLCASNGEEGGNTIYFGEGSWLTVV.

The chain employs TRBV18 and TRBJ2-2; 10 bases line up with TRBD2. The length of the CDR3 is 16 residues. With 3 bases clipped from V and 7 bases from J, the junction kept 8 bases outside the gene matches. The germline CDR1 and CDR2 sequences are KGHSH and LQKENI. The CDR3 nucleotides read TGTGCCAGCTCACCGGCAGCGGGAGGGCAGAACGGGGAGCTGTTTTTT. This translates into CASSPAAGGQNGELFF.

The J gene is TRBJ2-3, the V gene TRBV4-3; 10 bases map to TRBD2. V gave up 0 bases and J gave up 5 bases; unmatched junction bases: 5. The CDR3 covers 16 residues. Looked up from germline, CDR1 is LGHNA and CDR2 is YSLEER. The CDR3 nucleotides read TGCGCCAGCAGCCAAGATTGGTTAGCGGGAGGAGATACGCAGTATTTT. It translates to CASSQDWLAGGDTQYF.

This clone was seen once. V and J are TRBV6-5 and TRBJ1-5; 8 nucleotides match TRBD1. The germline CDR1 and CDR2 sequences are MNHEY and SVGAGI. With 5 bases clipped from V and 8 bases from J, the junction kept 8 bases outside the gene matches. This CDR3 spans 14 amino acids. The CDR3 DNA is TGTGCCAGCAGTCCCGGACAGGGTCGGGAGCCCCAGCATTTT. Translated: CASSPGQGREPQHF.

The rearrangement joins TRBV4-1 to TRBJ2-3, with 7 bases matching TRBD1. Germline V gives CDR1 MGHRA, CDR2 YSYEKL. V shed 2 bases and J 6 bases; nucleotides not matched to a gene: 8. This CDR3 is 15 amino acids long. The chain's CDR3 is CASSQIDRDADTQYF. DNA for the CDR3: TGCGCCAGCAGCCAAATCGACAGGGATGCGGATACGCAGTATTTT.

The chain uses TRBV4-3 and TRBJ1-2, with a weak D call TRBD1 (5 bases). This CDR3 has 13 amino acids. From germline, CDR1 is LGHNA and CDR2 YSLEER. Trimming cost V 1 base and J 2 bases, with 5 bases left between them. The CDR3 DNA reads TGCGCCAGCAGCCAAGCAGGGAACTATGGCTACACCTTC. The encoded protein is CASSQAGNYGYTF.

The rearrangement uses TRBV2 and TRBJ1-1; 8 bases match TRBD1. Germline CDR1 reads SNHLY; CDR2 reads FYNNEI. The CDR3 runs to 15 residues. V was pared by 4 bases and J by 1 base, with 5 bases of the junction left unmatched. The CDR3 DNA follows: TGTGCCAGCAGTGTCCAGGGGGCCGCGAACACTGAAGCTTTCTTT. It is translated as CASSVQGAANTEAFF.

V gene TRBV5-5 combines with J gene TRBJ1-4, with no clear D. The V end was cut by 2 bases, the J end by 2 bases, with 13 bases between. CDR1 is SGHKS, CDR2 YYEKEE, per germline (reference sequence). The CDR3 runs to 16 residues. The DNA of the CDR3 is TGTGCCAGCAGCTTTCAGCCGGGTCTCACTAATGAAAAACTGTTTTTT. It is translated as CASSFQPGLTNEKLFF.

The chain recombines TRBV5-1 with TRBJ2-1, with 9 bases lining up with TRBD1. V gave up 5 bases and J gave up 4 bases; unmatched junction bases: 10. In germline, CDR1 is SGHRS, CDR2 YFSETQ. CDR3 length: 16 amino acids. CDR3 protein: CASSRSSGQGYNEQFF. The CDR3 bases are TGCGCCAGCAGTCGATCGTCGGGACAGGGTTACAATGAGCAGTTCTTC.

The chain links TRBV5-1 to TRBJ2-5, with 9 positions matching TRBD1. With V trimmed by 4 bases and J by 4 bases, 8 bases remained unmatched. CDR3 size: 15 residues. CDR1 and CDR2 from the germline V gene are SGHRS and YFSETQ. This chain's CDR3 is CASSAGTGRGETQYF. The CDR3 DNA follows: TGCGCCAGCAGCGCCGGGACAGGGCGGGGAGAGACCCAGTACTTC.

This clone was counted between two and nine times. The V and J genes are TRBV19 and TRBJ2-2, with D tentatively TRBD1 (5 bases). V shed 4 bases and J shed 1 base, with 10 bases lying between them. Germline V CDR1 and CDR2: LNHDA, SQIVND (reference sequence). This CDR3 contains 15 residues. The CDR3 loop is CASSNHQGNTGELFF. CDR3 in DNA: TGTGCCAGTAGTAATCACCAGGGGAACACCGGGGAGCTGTTTTTT.

This clone was detected only a few times. The rearrangement links TRBV5-1 to TRBJ2-2; tentative D call: TRBD1 (5 bases). Germline CDR1 is SGHRS and CDR2 is YFSETQ. The CDR3 runs 14 residues. Trimming removed 4 bases from V and 5 bases from J, with 12 bases in between. The CDR3 sequence is CASSPARVTGELFF. CDR3 DNA: TGCGCCAGCAGCCCCGCCAGGGTGACCGGGGAGCTGTTTTTT.

This chain uses TRBV7-2 with TRBJ2-5; 8 bases map to TRBD1. This CDR3 spans 14 amino acids. V was clipped by 2 bases and J by 5 bases; unmatched bases: 4. Germline V gives CDR1 SGHTA, CDR2 FQGNSA. The CDR3 loop reads CASSLQGAPETQYF. For the CDR3, the DNA is TGTGCCAGCAGCTTACAGGGGGCGCCGGAGACCCAGTACTTC.

The rearrangement joins TRBV6-5 to TRBJ1-2; D gene uncertain. From germline, CDR1 is MNHEY and CDR2 SVGAGI. The CDR3 length is 12 residues. The V and J ends lost 4 bases and 1 base respectively, with 4 bases between them. The CDR3: CASSSLNYGYTF. As DNA, the CDR3 is TGTGCCAGCAGTTCCCTTAACTATGGCTACACCTTC.

The chain links TRBV9 to TRBJ1-4; the D gene is possibly TRBD1 (6 bases). The V gene's germline CDR1 is SGDLS and CDR2 YYNGEE. The CDR3 is 14 amino acids. V lost 0 bases and J lost 10, with 13 bases in between. The CDR3 sequence is CASSVDTGRSKLFF. The CDR3, as DNA: TGTGCCAGCAGCGTAGACACAGGGCGGTCAAAACTGTTTTTT.